What follows are 23 T cell receptor beta chains derived from one specimen sequenced in a study of tumor-infiltrating lymphocytes in primary liver carcinoma. Unsorted bulk tissue of roughly 20-31 mg yielded co-extracted RNA and DNA. The template, approximately 500 ng total RNA, yielded TCR beta cDNA made with a constant-region primer. Libraries of TCR beta came from three nested multiplex PCR rounds with slightly modified ARM-PCR. TRBV1-TRBV30 forward primers paired with a C-beta reverse primer were used in the first two PCR rounds, which ran approximately 10 cycles each. MiXCR, applied by TCRdb to the multiplex PCR reads, yields one record per CDR3 protein. The table includes about 78,000 distinct CDR3 sequences, 71% detected once. Sequenced sample: liver tumor tissue from sampling region 4. Subset meaning: tumor region T4, right-lateral pole. The receptors shown here come from a woman in her fifties or sixties with primary liver carcinoma and hepatitis B virus infection.

This clonotype was recorded a few times. This sequence joins TRBV28 and TRBJ1-5; TRBD1 matches at 7 bases. The germline V gene has CDR1 MDHEN and CDR2 SYDVKM. The CDR3 totals 13 residues. V shed 7 bases, J shed 3 bases, and the junction held 3 bases outside the gene matches. The CDR3 DNA reads TGTGCCAGCAAGGGACAGCTCAATCAGCCCCAGCATTTT. Translating it yields CASKGQLNQPQHF.

Details on this clonotype: Relative to the germline gene, one junction end is altered; a read error may explain this. V usage is TRBV11-3 and J usage is TRBJ2-3, with 7 bases that match TRBD1. The CDR3 has 14 residues. Germline V gives CDR1 SGHNT, CDR2 YENEEA. As DNA, the CDR3 is TGTGCCAGCAGCCATAGGACAGGCACAGATACTCAGTGTTTT. The encoded protein is CASSHRTGTDTQCF.

This clonotype occurred many times. V gene TRBV5-4 combines with J gene TRBJ1-2; 7 nucleotides agree with TRBD1. Trimming cost V 5 bases and J 7 bases; bases outside gene matches: 11. This CDR3 is built from 14 residues. The germline gives CDR1 SGHNT, CDR2 YYREEE (reference sequence). CDR3 region: CASRTRGGAFGYTF. In DNA form, the CDR3 reads TGTGCCAGCAGGACAAGAGGGGGCGCCTTTGGCTACACCTTC.

The chain recombines TRBV6-6 with TRBJ1-1; D is ambiguous. Per the germline V gene, CDR1 is MNHNY and CDR2 is SVGAGI (reference sequence). The CDR3 runs to 13 residues. Trimming left V 6 bases short and J 4 bases short, with 12 bases between. CDR3 in amino acids: CASSLQGPTEAFF. CDR3 in DNA: TGTGCCAGCAGCCTACAAGGACCCACTGAAGCTTTCTTT.

The chain joins TRBV12-3 or TRBV12-4 to TRBJ1-5; TRBD1 aligns across 8 bases. The length of the CDR3 is 18 residues. After removal of 5 bases from V and 15 bases from J, the junction contained 27 bases not matched to a gene. The CDR3 coding sequence is TGTGCCAGCAGTACAGGGGGTCCGTCGGGTGTGAGCAATCAGCCTCGGCATTTT. Translating it yields CASSTGGPSGVSNQPRHF.

On this clonotype: The conserved phenylalanine or tryptophan normally closing the CDR3 is absent here, so this likely arose from a read error. The chain links TRBV6-1 to TRBJ2-2; 9 nucleotides agree with TRBD2. Germline CDR1 MNHNS, CDR2 SASEGT. V trimming: 2 bases; J trimming: 7 bases; junction bases outside the gene matches: 11. This CDR3 has 17 residues. CDR3 sequence (DNA): TGTGCCAGCAGTGAAATGGTGGCGGGAGGGCCCATCGGGGAGCTGTTTTCT. This codes for CASSEMVAGGPIGELFS.

A remark on this clonotype: A much more abundant neighbour one base away suggests this may be a read error. The chain joins TRBV30 to TRBJ2-2, with TRBD1 identical over 10 bases. The germline V gene has CDR1 GTSNPN and CDR2 SVGIG (reference sequence). This CDR3 spans 14 amino acids. Here the CDR3 reads CTFTVGQGSGELFF. As DNA, the CDR3 is TGTACCTTCACCGTGGGACAGGGGTCCGGGGAGCTGTTTTTT. Filled out from reference TRBV30 and TRBJ2-2, the complete variable domain reads SQTIHQWPATLVQPVGSPLSLECTVEGTSNPNLYWYRQAAGRGLQLLFYSVGIGQISSEVPQNLSASRPQDRQFILSSKKLLLSDSGFYLCTFTVGQGSGELFFGEGSRLTVL.

This clonotype was counted many times. The chain employs TRBV6-8 and TRBJ1-2; 8 bases align to TRBD1. The V gene's germline CDR1 is MNHGY and CDR2 SAAAGT. CDR3 length equals 15 residues. The ends lost 4 bases at V and 3 bases at J; junction bases unmatched: 7. DNA of the CDR3: TGTGCCAGCAGTTCCCCGGACAGGGTTTACTATGGCTACACCTTC. This codes for CASSSPDRVYYGYTF.

The chain links TRBV6-1 to TRBJ2-7; tentatively, D is TRBD1 (7 bases). The CDR3 contains 15 residues. Trimming pared 2 bases from V and 7 bases from J, leaving 18 bases between. CDR1 is MNHNS and CDR2 is SASEGT in the germline V gene. The chain's CDR3 is CASSEFQGGAEEQYF. DNA of the CDR3: TGTGCCAGCAGTGAATTTCAGGGGGGCGCCGAGGAGCAGTACTTC.

Details on this clonotype: Relative to the germline gene, one junction end is altered; a read error may explain this. The chain joins TRBV11-3 to TRBJ2-1, with 9 bases identical to TRBD2. The CDR3 length is 17 residues. Germline V gives CDR1 SGHNT, CDR2 YENEEA. CDR3 nucleotide sequence: TGTGTCAGCAGCTTAATGTTGAGGACTAGCGCTGTCGATGAGCAGTTCTTC. Translation gives CVSSLMLRTSAVDEQFF.

By frequency in the sample, this clonotype is medium-sized. This rearrangement joins TRBV11-1 to TRBJ2-1, with 7 bases identical to TRBD1. This CDR3 region has 14 residues. The junction had 12 bases not matched to a gene; V was cut back by 3 bases and J by 13 bases. From germline, CDR1 is SGHAT and CDR2 FQDESV (reference sequence). CDR3 nucleotides: TGTGCCAGCAGCTTTGGCCCTCAGGGGGAATGTCAGTTCTTC. It translates to CASSFGPQGECQFF.

In the case of this clonotype: A much larger clone is a single base away; this may be a read error. The chain combines TRBV10-2 with TRBJ2-7, with D tentatively TRBD2 (6 bases). The germline CDR1 and CDR2 sequences are WSHSY and SAAADI. The CDR3 has 15 residues. The chain's CDR3 is CASIEPGGMVYEQYF. The CDR3, as DNA: TGCGCCAGCATTGAGCCGGGCGGGATGGTCTACGAGCAGTACTTC.

This clonotype was counted once. The CDR3 bases are TGTGCCAGCACCCCCCCGACTGGAGGGCTCGAGCAGTACTTC. It is translated as CASTPPTGGLEQYF. V usage is TRBV6-5 and J usage is TRBJ2-1; D may be TRBD2 (6 bases). TRBJ2-7 matches the DNA end more closely, so the J call is doubtful. Germline values: CDR1 MNHEY, CDR2 SVGAGI. The CDR3 loop spans 14 amino acids.

This clonotype was counted a few times. This chain joins TRBV18 and TRBJ2-7; D possibly corresponds to TRBD1 (5 bases). Trimming took 3 bases from V and 7 from J, leaving 13 bases between them. The germline V gene has CDR1 KGHSH and CDR2 LQKENI. This CDR3 spans 13 amino acids. CDR3 sequence: CASSPPLTGEQYF. The DNA of the CDR3 is TGTGCCAGCTCACCTCCACTAACAGGAGAGCAGTACTTC.

This chain uses TRBV11-2 with TRBJ2-3; D unclear. CDR1 and CDR2 (germline): SGHAT, FQNNGV. V lost 6 bases, J lost 14 bases, and 24 bases lay in between. This CDR3 region has 14 residues. CDR3: CASSPAGRPDMRYF. CDR3 in DNA: TGTGCCAGCAGTCCAGCCGGGCGACCAGATATGCGGTATTTT.

The count of this clonotype is one. Likely a read error: the CDR3 ends without its conserved phenylalanine or tryptophan. The rearrangement uses TRBV6-5 and TRBJ2-3; 10 nucleotides align to TRBD1. This CDR3 region has 15 residues. V lost 4 bases and J lost 4; bases outside the gene matches: 5. The germline V gene encodes CDR1 MNHEY and CDR2 SVGAGI. The CDR3 DNA follows: TGTGCCAGCAGTTTTGTGACAGGGGGCGCAGATACGCAGTATTAT. Its protein is CASSFVTGGADTQYY.

This rearrangement joins TRBV20-1 to TRBJ2-2; 9 positions agree with TRBD2. Germline CDR1 reads DFQATT; CDR2 reads SNEGSKA (reference sequence). The CDR3 contains 14 residues. The ends lost 4 bases at V and 4 bases at J; junction bases unmatched: 4. CDR3 sequence: CSAISSGITGELFF. The CDR3 DNA follows: TGCAGTGCTATCTCTAGCGGGATCACCGGGGAGCTGTTTTTT.

As regards this clonotype: The junction and the germline gene differ at one end; a read error may be behind it. The chain uses TRBV4-2 and TRBJ2-5, with 7 bases that match TRBD2. Germline lookup yields CDR1 LGHNA and CDR2 YNFKEQ. This CDR3 contains 17 residues. The CDR3: CGSSQIGTKIVPETQNF. The CDR3 nucleotides are TGTGGCAGCAGCCAAATCGGGACTAAGATTGTCCCAGAGACCCAGAACTTC.

With respect to this clonotype: A much larger clonotype is one base distant, so this may be a read error. V gene TRBV30 combines with J gene TRBJ1-1; maybe TRBD1 (6 bases). V was clipped by 5 bases and J by 5 bases, with 12 bases between them. CDR3 length: 12 residues. The V gene's germline CDR1 is GTSNPN and CDR2 SVGIG (reference sequence). CDR3 DNA: TGTGCCTGGTTTAAGAGGGGGACTGAAGCTTTCTTT. Encoded protein: CAWFKRGTEAFF.

About this clonotype itself: The CDR3 ends on some other residue instead of the conserved phenylalanine or tryptophan, so this is likely a read error. The gene calls are TRBV29-1 and TRBJ2-7; 9 bases agree with TRBD1. Per the germline V gene, CDR1 is SQVTM and CDR2 is ANQGSEA. CDR3 length equals 15 residues. Here the CDR3 reads CSLRRTGASGYKQYI. The DNA for the CDR3 is TGCAGCCTCCGACGGACAGGGGCTTCTGGCTACAAGCAGTACATC.

On this clonotype itself: A much larger clone differs by one base, so this may be a read error. The V gene is TRBV28, the J gene TRBJ2-7; 9 bases align to TRBD1. The length of the CDR3 is 16 residues. Germline V CDR1 and CDR2: MDHEN, SYDVKM. CDR3 protein: CGSSKLQGARAYEQYF. CDR3 bases: TGTGGCAGCAGTAAACTACAGGGGGCGAGGGCCTACGAGCAGTACTTC.

Points on this clonotype: An end of the junction does not agree with germline; a read error may underlie this. This rearrangement joins TRBV29-1 to TRBJ1-1; possibly TRBD1 for D (5 bases). Germline V gene data show CDR1 as SQVTM and CDR2 as ANQGSEA. This CDR3 is built from 14 residues. The CDR3 region is CSVQTGGSFTEALF. In DNA form, the CDR3 reads TGCAGCGTGCAAACGGGGGGATCCTTCACTGAAGCTTTATTT.

This clonotype was seen only a few times. The chain is built from TRBV15 and TRBJ2-3, with 9 bases matching TRBD1. The CDR3 runs to 15 residues. V shed 3 bases, J shed 4 bases, and the junction held 5 bases outside the gene matches. Germline values: CDR1 LNHNV, CDR2 YYDKDF (reference sequence). In DNA, the CDR3 is TGTGCCACCAGCAGTAGGACAGGGGAGGCAGATACGCAGTATTTT. Translating gives CATSSRTGEADTQYF.